Each of the 12 T cell receptor beta chains below was sequenced from the same sample in a study of blood T cell repertoires in COVID-19. Assay: immunoSEQ multiplex PCR; the TCRdb copy retains only in-frame clones and omits some. The sample comprises some 410,000 clones, around 89% of which are singletons, and about 0.89% rests with the top ten. Sample: PBMCs or T cells enriched from blood (not recorded which). These receptor sequences come from a woman aged 30 to 39 with acute COVID-19.

This clone has only a few counts. J is TRBJ1-2 and V is TRBV6-1; D possibly corresponds to TRBD1 (5 bases). The V gene lost 3 bases and the J gene lost 4 bases, with 6 bases spanning the gap. This CDR3 region has 12 residues. The V gene's germline CDR1 is MNHNS and CDR2 SASEGT. CDR3 residues: CASSEQGYGYTF. Here the CDR3 DNA reads TGTGCCAGCAGTGAGCAGGGCTATGGCTACACCTTC.

The chain links TRBV15 to TRBJ2-2; a possible D gene is TRBD1 (5 bases). The CDR3 contains 15 residues. CDR1 is LNHNV and CDR2 is YYDKDF in the germline V gene (reference sequence). The V and J ends lost 5 bases and 5 bases respectively, with 15 bases between them. The CDR3 region is CATSYRTTRTGELFF. The CDR3 DNA reads TGTGCCACCAGCTACCGGACAACCCGGACCGGGGAGCTGTTTTTT.

J is TRBJ2-3 and V is TRBV24-1; 8 bases match TRBD2. Germline assignment: CDR1 KGHDR and CDR2 SFDVKD. Losses at the gene ends were 0 bases for V and 1 base for J; bases not matched to a gene: 2. This CDR3 has 16 residues. This CDR3 reads CATSDLRAGGTDTQYF. The CDR3 DNA is TGTGCCACCAGTGATTTGCGAGCGGGGGGCACAGATACGCAGTATTTT.

CDR3 amino acids: CASSSRRLAGQETQYF. The CDR3 bases are TGTGCCAGCAGCTCGCGTAGACTAGCGGGGCAAGAGACCCAGTACTTC. The gene calls are TRBV7-2 and TRBJ2-5, with 11 nucleotides matching TRBD2. Germline loops: CDR1 SGHTA, CDR2 FQGNSA. V trimming: 4 bases; J trimming: 2 bases; junction bases outside the gene matches: 6. The CDR3 consists of 16 residues.

The chain recombines TRBV7-2 with TRBJ1-5, with 9 bases lining up with TRBD1. This CDR3 spans 15 amino acids. Germline values: CDR1 SGHTA, CDR2 FQGNSA. The ends lost 5 bases at V and 5 bases at J; junction bases unmatched: 7. The CDR3 protein is CASSTSGTGYQPQHF. The DNA of the CDR3 is TGTGCCAGCAGCACCTCGGGGACAGGGTATCAGCCCCAGCATTTT.

In DNA, the CDR3 is TGCGCCAGCAGCGTACAGGGGTTCGGTGAAAAACTGTTTTTT. It codes for CASSVQGFGEKLFF. The rearrangement uses TRBV10-2 and TRBJ1-4, with 7 nucleotides matching TRBD1. Germline CDR1 WSHSY, CDR2 SAAADI. The CDR3 has 14 residues. The junction had 8 bases not matched to a gene; V was cut back by 6 bases and J by 7 bases.

The rearrangement uses TRBV7-2 and TRBJ1-4, with D possibly TRBD1 on 6 matching bases. V lost 3 bases to trimming and J lost 8 bases, with 13 bases between them. The CDR3 covers 14 residues. CDR1 is SGHTA, CDR2 FQGNSA, per germline. CDR3 nucleotide sequence: TGTGCCAGCAGCTTGGGACACCAGGGGGAAAAACTGTTTTTT. Protein: CASSLGHQGEKLFF.

This rearrangement joins TRBV27 to TRBJ1-4; weak D call: TRBD1 (5 bases). The CDR3 sequence is 16 residues long. Trimming cost V 3 bases and J 7 bases, with 18 bases left between them. Germline-derived CDR1 and CDR2 are MNHEY and SMNVEV (reference sequence). CDR3 sequence (DNA): TGTGCCAGCAGTTTGGGCTGGGGCCTAATTGGTGAAAAACTGTTTTTT. It is translated as CASSLGWGLIGEKLFF.

The rearrangement joins TRBV5-1 to TRBJ2-7, with 7 nucleotides matching TRBD2. The J segment lost 3 bases and the V segment lost 4 bases, leaving 16 bases of the junction unmatched. The CDR3 consists of 17 residues. The germline CDR1 and CDR2 sequences are SGHRS and YFSETQ. This CDR3 reads CASSPGPTSRVFYEQYF. The CDR3 coding sequence is TGCGCCAGCAGCCCCGGCCCGACTAGCAGGGTTTTCTACGAGCAGTACTTC. The full variable domain, in which reference TRBV5-1 and TRBJ2-7 provide the parts outside the CDR3, is KAGVTQTPRYLIKTRGQQVTLSCSPISGHRSVSWYQQTPGQGLQFLFEYFSETQRNKGNFPGRFSGRQFSNSRSEMNVSTLELGDSALYLCASSPGPTSRVFYEQYFGPGTRLTVT.

The genes are TRBV9 and TRBJ1-2; tentatively, D is TRBD1 (6 bases). From germline, CDR1 is SGDLS and CDR2 YYNGEE. The CDR3 length is 14 residues. Trimming took 0 bases from V and 4 from J, leaving 10 bases between them. The chain's CDR3 is CASSVAGQSYGYTF. The CDR3 nucleotides read TGTGCCAGCAGCGTAGCGGGACAATCCTATGGCTACACCTTC.

The chain carries TRBV9 and TRBJ2-7; 7 bases match TRBD2. CDR3 length: 15 amino acids. CDR1 is SGDLS, CDR2 YYNGEE, per germline. Trimming at V came to 3 bases and at J to 2 bases, leaving 8 bases not matched to a gene. The CDR3: CASSAQAGPAYEQYF. For the CDR3, the DNA is TGTGCCAGCAGCGCACAAGCGGGGCCGGCCTACGAGCAGTACTTC.

V usage is TRBV5-1 and J usage is TRBJ2-7; D not certain. The CDR3 contains 13 residues. Deletions cut 2 bases from V and 5 bases from J, with 11 bases between. The germline gives CDR1 SGHRS, CDR2 YFSETQ. The CDR3 DNA reads as TGCGCCAGCAGCTTTCGCAGGTACGACGAGCAGTACTTC. Amino acids: CASSFRRYDEQYF.